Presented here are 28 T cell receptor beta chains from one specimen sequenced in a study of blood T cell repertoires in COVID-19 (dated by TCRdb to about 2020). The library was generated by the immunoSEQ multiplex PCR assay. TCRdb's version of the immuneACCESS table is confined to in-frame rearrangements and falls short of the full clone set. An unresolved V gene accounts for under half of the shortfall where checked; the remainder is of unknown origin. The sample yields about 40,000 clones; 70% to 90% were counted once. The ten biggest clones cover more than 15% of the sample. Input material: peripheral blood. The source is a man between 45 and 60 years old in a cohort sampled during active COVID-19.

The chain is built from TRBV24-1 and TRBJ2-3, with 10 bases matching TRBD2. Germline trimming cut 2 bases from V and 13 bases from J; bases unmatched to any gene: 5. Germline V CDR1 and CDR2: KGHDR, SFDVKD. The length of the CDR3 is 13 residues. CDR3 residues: CATSDSLAGVKYF. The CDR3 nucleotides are TGTGCCACCAGTGATTCCCTAGCGGGAGTTAAGTATTTT.

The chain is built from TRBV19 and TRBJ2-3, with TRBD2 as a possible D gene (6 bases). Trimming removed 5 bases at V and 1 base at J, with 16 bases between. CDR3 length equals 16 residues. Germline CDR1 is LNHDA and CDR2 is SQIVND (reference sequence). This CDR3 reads CASSEGLLEGTDTQYF. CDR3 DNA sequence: TGTGCCAGTAGTGAGGGACTCCTTGAGGGCACAGATACGCAGTATTTT.

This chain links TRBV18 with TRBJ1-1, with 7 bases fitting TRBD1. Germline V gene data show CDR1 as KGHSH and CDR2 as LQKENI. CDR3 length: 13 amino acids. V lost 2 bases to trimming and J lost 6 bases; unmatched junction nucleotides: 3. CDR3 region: CASSPRDSPEAFF. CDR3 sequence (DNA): TGTGCCAGCTCACCAAGGGACAGTCCTGAAGCTTTCTTT.

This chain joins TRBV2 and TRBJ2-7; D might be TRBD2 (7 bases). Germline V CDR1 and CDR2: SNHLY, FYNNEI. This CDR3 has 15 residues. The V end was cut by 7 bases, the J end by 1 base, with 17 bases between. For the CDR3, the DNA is TGTGCCAGCAAAAAAGCTAGCGGACAGTCCTACGAGCAGTACGTC. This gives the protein CASKKASGQSYEQYV.

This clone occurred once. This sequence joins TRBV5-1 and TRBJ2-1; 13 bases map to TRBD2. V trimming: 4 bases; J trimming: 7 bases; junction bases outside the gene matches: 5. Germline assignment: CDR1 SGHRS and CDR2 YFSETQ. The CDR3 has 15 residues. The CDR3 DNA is TGCGCCAGCAGCCCGGGACTAGCGGGATTAAATGAGCAGTTCTTC. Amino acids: CASSPGLAGLNEQFF.

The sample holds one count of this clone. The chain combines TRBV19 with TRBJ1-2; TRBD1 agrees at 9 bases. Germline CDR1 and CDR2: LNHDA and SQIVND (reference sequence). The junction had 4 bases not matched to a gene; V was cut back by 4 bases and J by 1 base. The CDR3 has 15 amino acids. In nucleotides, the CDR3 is TGTGCCAGTAGTACCCCGGACAGGGGTAACTATGGCTACACCTTC. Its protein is CASSTPDRGNYGYTF.

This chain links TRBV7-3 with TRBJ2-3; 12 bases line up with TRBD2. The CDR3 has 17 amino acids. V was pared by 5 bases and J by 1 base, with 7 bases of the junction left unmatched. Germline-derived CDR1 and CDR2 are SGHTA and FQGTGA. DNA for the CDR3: TGTGCCAGCAGCCGCAGACTAGCGGGAGAGGGCACAGATACGCAGTATTTT. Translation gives CASSRRLAGEGTDTQYF.

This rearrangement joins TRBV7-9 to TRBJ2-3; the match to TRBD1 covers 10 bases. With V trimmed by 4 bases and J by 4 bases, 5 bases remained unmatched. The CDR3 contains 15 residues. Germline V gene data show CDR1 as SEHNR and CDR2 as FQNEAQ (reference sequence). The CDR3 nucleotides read TGTGCCAGCAGCTCCGGGACAGGGGACGCAGATACGCAGTATTTT. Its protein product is CASSSGTGDADTQYF.

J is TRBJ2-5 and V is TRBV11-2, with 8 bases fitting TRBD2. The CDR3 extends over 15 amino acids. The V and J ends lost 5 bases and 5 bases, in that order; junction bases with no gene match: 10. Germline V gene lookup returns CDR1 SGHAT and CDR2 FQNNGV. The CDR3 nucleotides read TGTGCCAGCAGCCCCCTCCCGGGGGGGCGGGAGACCCAGTACTTC. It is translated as CASSPLPGGRETQYF.

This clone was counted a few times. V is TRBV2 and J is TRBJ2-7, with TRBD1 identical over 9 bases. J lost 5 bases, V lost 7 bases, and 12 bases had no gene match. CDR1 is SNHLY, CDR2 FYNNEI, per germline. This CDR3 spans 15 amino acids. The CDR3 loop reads CASTPDRGVQDEQYF. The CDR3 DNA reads TGTGCCAGCACCCCGGACAGGGGAGTTCAGGACGAGCAGTACTTC.

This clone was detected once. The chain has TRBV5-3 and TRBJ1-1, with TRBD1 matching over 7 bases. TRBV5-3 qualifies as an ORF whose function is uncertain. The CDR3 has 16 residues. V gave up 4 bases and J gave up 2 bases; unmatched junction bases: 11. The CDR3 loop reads CARSRGQVVVNTEAFF. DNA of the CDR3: TGTGCCAGAAGCCGAGGACAGGTGGTGGTAAACACTGAAGCTTTCTTT.

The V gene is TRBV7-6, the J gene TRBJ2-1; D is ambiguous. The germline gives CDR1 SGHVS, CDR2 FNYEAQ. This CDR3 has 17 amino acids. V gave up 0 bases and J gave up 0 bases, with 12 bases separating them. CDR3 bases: TGTGCCAGCAGCTTAGCACCGCCGAGTAGCTCCTACAATGAGCAGTTCTTC. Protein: CASSLAPPSSSYNEQFF.

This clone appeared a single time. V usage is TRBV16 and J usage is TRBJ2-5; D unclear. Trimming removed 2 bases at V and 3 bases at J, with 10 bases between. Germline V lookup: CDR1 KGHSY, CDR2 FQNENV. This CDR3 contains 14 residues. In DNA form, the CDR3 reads TGTGCCAGCAGCCAAGATGCAGGAAAAGAGACCCAGTACTTC. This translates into CASSQDAGKETQYF.

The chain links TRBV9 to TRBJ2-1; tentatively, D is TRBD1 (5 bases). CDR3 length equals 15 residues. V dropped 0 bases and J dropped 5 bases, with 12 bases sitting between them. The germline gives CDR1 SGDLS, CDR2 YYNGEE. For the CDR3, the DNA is TGTGCCAGCAGCGTAGTAGTAGGGGCCCACAATGAGCAGTTCTTC. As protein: CASSVVVGAHNEQFF. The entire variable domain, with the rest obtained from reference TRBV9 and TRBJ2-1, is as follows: DSGVTQTPKHLITATGQRVTLRCSPRSGDLSVYWYQQSLDQGLQFLIQYYNGEERAKGNILERFSAQQFPDLHSELNLSSLELGDSALYFCASSVVVGAHNEQFFGPGTRLTVL.

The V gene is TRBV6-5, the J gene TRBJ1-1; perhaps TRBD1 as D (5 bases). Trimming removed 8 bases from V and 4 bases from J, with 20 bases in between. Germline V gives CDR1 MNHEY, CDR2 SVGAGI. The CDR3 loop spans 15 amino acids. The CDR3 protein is CASGHPGEEGTEAFF. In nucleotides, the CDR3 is TGTGCCAGCGGGCACCCGGGGGAAGAGGGCACTGAAGCTTTCTTT.

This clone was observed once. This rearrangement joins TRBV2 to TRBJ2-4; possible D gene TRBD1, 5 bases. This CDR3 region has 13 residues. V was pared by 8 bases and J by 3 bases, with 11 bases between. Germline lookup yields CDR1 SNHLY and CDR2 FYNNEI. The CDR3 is CASEDTYKNIQYF. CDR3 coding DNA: TGTGCCAGCGAGGACACCTACAAAAACATTCAGTACTTC.

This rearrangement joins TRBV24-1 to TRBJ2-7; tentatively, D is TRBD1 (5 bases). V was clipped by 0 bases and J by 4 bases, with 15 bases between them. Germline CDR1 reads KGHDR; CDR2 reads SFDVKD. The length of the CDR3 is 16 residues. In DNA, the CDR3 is TGTGCCACCAGTGATTTGAATACAGGACCGCCATACGAGCAGTACGTC. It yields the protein CATSDLNTGPPYEQYV.

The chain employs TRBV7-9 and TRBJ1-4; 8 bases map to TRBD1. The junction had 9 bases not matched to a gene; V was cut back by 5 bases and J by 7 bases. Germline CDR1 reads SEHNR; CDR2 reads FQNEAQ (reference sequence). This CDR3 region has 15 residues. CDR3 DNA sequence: TGTGCCAGCAGCCCCCCAGGACAGGGACGTGAAAAACTGTTTTTT. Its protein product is CASSPPGQGREKLFF.

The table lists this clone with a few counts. CDR3 DNA: TGTGCCAGCAGTTACTCGAGCGCGGGGGCCTACGAGCAGTACTTC. This gives the protein CASSYSSAGAYEQYF. The chain has TRBV6-2 or TRBV6-3 and TRBJ2-7; TRBD2 agrees at 7 bases. In germline, CDR1 is MNHEY, CDR2 SVGEGT. V shed 0 bases and J 2 bases; nucleotides not matched to a gene: 4. The CDR3 contains 15 residues.

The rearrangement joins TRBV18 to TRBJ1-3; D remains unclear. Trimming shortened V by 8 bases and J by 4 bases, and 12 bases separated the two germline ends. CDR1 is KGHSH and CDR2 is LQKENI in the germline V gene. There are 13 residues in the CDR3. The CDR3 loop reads CASQSGSGNTIYF. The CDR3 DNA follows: TGTGCCAGCCAGTCGGGGTCGGGAAACACCATATATTTT.

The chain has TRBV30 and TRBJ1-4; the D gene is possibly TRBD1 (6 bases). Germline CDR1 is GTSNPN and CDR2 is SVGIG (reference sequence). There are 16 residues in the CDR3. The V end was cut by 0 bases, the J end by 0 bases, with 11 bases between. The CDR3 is CAWSVDRSATNEKLFF. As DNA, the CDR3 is TGTGCCTGGAGTGTTGACAGGAGTGCAACTAATGAAAAACTGTTTTTT.

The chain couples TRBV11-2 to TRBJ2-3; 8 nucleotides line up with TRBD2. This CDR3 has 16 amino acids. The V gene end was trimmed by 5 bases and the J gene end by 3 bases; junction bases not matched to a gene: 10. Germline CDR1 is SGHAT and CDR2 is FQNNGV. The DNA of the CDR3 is TGTGCCAGCAGCCCGTTCCCGGGGGGGGATACAGATACGCAGTATTTT. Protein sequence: CASSPFPGGDTDTQYF.

The CDR3 protein is CASSSERGSYFSDTQYF. The CDR3 region has the DNA TGTGCCAGCAGCTCCGAGCGGGGGTCCTACTTTTCGGATACGCAGTATTTT. The V call is TRBV7-9, the J call TRBJ2-3; 8 bases agree with TRBD2. The CDR3 runs to 17 residues. Looked up from germline, CDR1 is SEHNR and CDR2 is FQNEAQ (reference sequence). V lost 4 bases and J lost 6; bases outside the gene matches: 15.

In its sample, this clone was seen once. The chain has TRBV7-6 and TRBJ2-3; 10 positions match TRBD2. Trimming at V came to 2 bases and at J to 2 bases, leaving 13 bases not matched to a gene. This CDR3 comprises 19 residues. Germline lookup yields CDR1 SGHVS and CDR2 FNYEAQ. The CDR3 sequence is CASSLWVRGGLADTDTQYF. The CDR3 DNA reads TGTGCCAGCAGCTTATGGGTTAGGGGAGGACTAGCGGACACAGATACGCAGTATTTT.

The CDR3 reads CASSRIADHTDTQYF. The CDR3 DNA sequence: TGTGCCAGCAGCCGGATAGCGGACCACACAGATACGCAGTATTTT. The V gene is TRBV9, the J gene TRBJ2-3; a possible D gene is TRBD2 (6 bases). This CDR3 comprises 15 residues. Germline assignment: CDR1 SGDLS and CDR2 YYNGEE. V lost 4 bases and J 2 bases, leaving 14 bases between the germline ends.

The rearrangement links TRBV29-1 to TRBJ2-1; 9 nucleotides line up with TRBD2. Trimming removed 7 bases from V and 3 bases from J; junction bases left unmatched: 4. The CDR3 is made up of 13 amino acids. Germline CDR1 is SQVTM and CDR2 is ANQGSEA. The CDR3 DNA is TGCAGCGCAGCGGGGGGTTACTACAATGAGCAGTTCTTC. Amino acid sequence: CSAAGGYYNEQFF.

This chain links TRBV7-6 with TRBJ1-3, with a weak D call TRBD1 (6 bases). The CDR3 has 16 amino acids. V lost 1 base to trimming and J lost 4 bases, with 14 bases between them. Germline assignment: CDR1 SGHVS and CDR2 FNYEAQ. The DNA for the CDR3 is TGTGCCAGCAGCTTAGGACGAGGACAGTCCGGAAACACCATATATTTT. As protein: CASSLGRGQSGNTIYF.

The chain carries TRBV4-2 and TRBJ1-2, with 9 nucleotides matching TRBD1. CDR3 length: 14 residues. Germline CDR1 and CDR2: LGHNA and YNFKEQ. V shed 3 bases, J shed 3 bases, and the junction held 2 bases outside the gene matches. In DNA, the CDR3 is TGTGCCAGCAGCCACCGGACAGGGGACTATGGCTACACCTTC. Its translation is CASSHRTGDYGYTF.